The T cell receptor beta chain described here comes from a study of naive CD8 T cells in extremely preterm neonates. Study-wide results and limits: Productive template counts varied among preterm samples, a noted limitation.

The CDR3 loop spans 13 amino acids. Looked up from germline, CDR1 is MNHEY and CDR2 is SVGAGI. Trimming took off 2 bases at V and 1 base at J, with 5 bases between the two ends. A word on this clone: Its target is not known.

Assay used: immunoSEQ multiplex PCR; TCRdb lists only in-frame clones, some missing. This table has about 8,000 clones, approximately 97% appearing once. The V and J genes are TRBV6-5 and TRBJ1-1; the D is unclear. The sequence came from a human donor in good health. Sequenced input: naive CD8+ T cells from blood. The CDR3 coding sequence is TGTGCCAGCAGTTACGGCGGGAACACTGAAGCTTTCTTT. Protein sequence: CASSYGGNTEAFF.